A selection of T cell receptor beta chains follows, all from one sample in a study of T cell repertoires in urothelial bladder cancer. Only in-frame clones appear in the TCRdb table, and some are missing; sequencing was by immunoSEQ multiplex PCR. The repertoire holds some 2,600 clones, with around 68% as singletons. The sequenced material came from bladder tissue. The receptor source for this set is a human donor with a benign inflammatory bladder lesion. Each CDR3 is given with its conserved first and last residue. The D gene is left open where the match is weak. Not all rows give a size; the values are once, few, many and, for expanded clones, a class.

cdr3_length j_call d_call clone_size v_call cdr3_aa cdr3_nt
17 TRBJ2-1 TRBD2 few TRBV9 CASSPNQAGGSYNEQFF TGTGCCAGCAGCCCCAACCAAGCGGGGGGCTCCTACAATGAGCAGTTCTTC
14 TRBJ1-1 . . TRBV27 CASSLRGLNTEAFF TGTGCCAGCAGTTTACGGGGGTTGAACACTGAAGCTTTCTTT
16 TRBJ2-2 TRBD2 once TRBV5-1 CASSRSSGSPTGELFF TGCGCCAGCAGCCGGTCTAGCGGGAGTCCCACCGGGGAGCTGTTTTTT
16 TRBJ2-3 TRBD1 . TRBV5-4 CASSLAGTGFTDTQYF TGTGCCAGCAGCTTGGCCGGGACAGGGTTCACAGATACGCAGTATTTT
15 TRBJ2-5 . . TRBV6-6 CASSLGGFGQETQYF TGTGCCAGCAGTTTGGGGGGTTTTGGGCAAGAGACCCAGTACTTC
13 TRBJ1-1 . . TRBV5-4 CASSLAGNTEAFF TGTGCCAGCAGCTTGGCCGGGAACACTGAAGCTTTCTTT
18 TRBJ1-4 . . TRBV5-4 CASSLIFLSRDGGEKLFF TGTGCCAGCAGCTTAATTTTTCTTTCACGAGATGGGGGTGAAAAACTGTTTTTT
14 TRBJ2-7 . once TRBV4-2 CASSQLGQNYEQYF TGTGCCAGCAGCCAACTCGGACAGAATTACGAGCAGTACTTC
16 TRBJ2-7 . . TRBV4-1 CASSQEGGRADYEQYF TGCGCCAGCAGCCAAGAGGGCGGGCGCGCAGATTACGAGCAGTACTTC
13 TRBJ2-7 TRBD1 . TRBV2 CASTNRGGGEQYF TGTGCCAGCACTAACAGGGGCGGAGGCGAGCAGTACTTC
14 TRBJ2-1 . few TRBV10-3 CAISALASYNEQFF TGTGCCATCAGCGCGCTAGCGAGCTACAATGAGCAGTTCTTC
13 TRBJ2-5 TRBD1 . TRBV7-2 CASSRGPQETQYF TGTGCCAGCAGCAGGGGGCCCCAAGAGACCCAGTACTTC
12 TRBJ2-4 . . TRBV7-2 CASSRPGPLKYF TGTGCCAGCAGCCGTCCGGGACCCCTGAAGTACTTC
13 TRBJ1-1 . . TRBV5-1 CASSRPGNTEAFF TGCGCCAGCAGCCGTCCAGGGAACACTGAAGCTTTCTTT
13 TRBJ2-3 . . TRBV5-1 CASSWTRTDTQYF TGCGCCAGCAGCTGGACCCGTACAGATACGCAGTATTTT
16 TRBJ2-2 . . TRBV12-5 CASGSGGARNTGELFF TGTGCTAGTGGGTCAGGGGGGGCCCGTAACACCGGGGAGCTGTTTTTT
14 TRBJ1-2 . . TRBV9 CASSPTGLDYGYTF TGTGCCAGCAGTCCTACAGGGTTAGACTATGGCTACACCTTC
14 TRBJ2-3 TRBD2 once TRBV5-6 CASSAGLAPDTQYF TGTGCCAGCAGTGCAGGACTAGCTCCAGATACGCAGTATTTT
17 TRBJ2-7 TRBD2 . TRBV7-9 CASSLYGAGALGYEQYF TGTGCCAGCAGCCTATACGGTGCGGGAGCCCTAGGGTACGAGCAGTACTTC
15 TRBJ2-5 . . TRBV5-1 CASSYQGNSVETQYF TGCGCCAGCAGCTACCAGGGGAATAGCGTCGAGACCCAGTACTTC
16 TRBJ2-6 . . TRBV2 CASSDQGSAGANVLTF TGTGCCAGCAGTGATCAAGGGTCGGCTGGGGCCAACGTCCTGACTTTC
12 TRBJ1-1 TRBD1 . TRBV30 CARGQLNTEAFF TGTGCCCGGGGACAGTTGAACACTGAAGCTTTCTTT
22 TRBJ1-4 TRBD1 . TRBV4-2 CASSQDPTPHRGTGGGNEKLFF TGTGCCAGCAGCCAGGACCCGACGCCCCACAGGGGCACCGGGGGGGGTAATGAAAAACTGTTTTTT
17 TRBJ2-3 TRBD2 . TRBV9 CASRKGTSGLGTDTQYF TGTGCCAGCAGGAAAGGGACTAGCGGGTTGGGGACAGATACGCAGTATTTT
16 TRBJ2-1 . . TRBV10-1 CASSESTRLAYNEQFF TGCGCCAGCAGTGAGTCGACTAGATTAGCGTACAATGAGCAGTTCTTC
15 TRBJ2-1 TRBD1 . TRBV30 CAWRDRDRAINEQFF TGTGCCTGGAGGGACCGGGACAGGGCTATCAATGAGCAGTTCTTC
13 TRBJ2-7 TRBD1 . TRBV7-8 CASSLVRGYEQYF TGTGCCAGCAGCTTGGTCAGGGGGTACGAGCAGTACTTC
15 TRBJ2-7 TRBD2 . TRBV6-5 CASSYTIAGSYEQYF TGTGCCAGCAGTTACACCATAGCGGGATCCTACGAGCAGTACTTC
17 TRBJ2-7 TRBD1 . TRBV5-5 CASSLVGSGTGGYEQYF TGTGCCAGCAGCTTGGTGGGTTCCGGGACAGGGGGCTACGAGCAGTACTTC